The 12 T cell receptor beta chains reported below all come from one sample, sequenced in a study of post-analysis software for immune sequencing data. Study-level findings and limits: Patients showed TRBV5-6, TRBV5-1 and TRBV20-1 among roughly 5 TRBV segments more frequent than in controls.

Their target antigens are unknown. Libraries were made from TCR beta cDNA, and they carried unique molecular identifiers. MiXCR, run by TCRdb on the PCR reads, gives a single entry per CDR3 protein. The table has about 200,000 distinct CDR3 sequences, approximately 29% seen once. Specimen: blood. These receptors were collected from a girl under 18 with multiple sclerosis.

About this clonotype: A much larger clone is a single base away; this may be a read error. V gene TRBV5-1 combines with J gene TRBJ2-1; no clear D. Germline V lookup: CDR1 SGHRS, CDR2 YFSETQ. The CDR3 runs 14 residues. CDR3 nucleotide sequence: TGCGCCTGCAGCTTGACGGAGAACTACAATGAGCAGTTCTTC. Translating it yields CACSLTENYNEQFF.

The gene calls are TRBV12-3 or TRBV12-4 and TRBJ2-5, with D tentatively TRBD2 (7 bases). This CDR3 has 14 residues. Trimming took 2 bases from V and 4 from J, leaving 11 bases between them. The CDR3 coding sequence is TGTGCCAGCAGTTTAAGGGGGGGGGCAGAGACCCAGTACTTC. Translation gives CASSLRGGAETQYF.

The genes are TRBV6-5 and TRBJ1-1; D is possibly TRBD1 (6 bases). This CDR3 is built from 14 residues. CDR1 is MNHEY and CDR2 is SVGAGI in the germline V gene. The V and J ends lost 10 bases and 5 bases respectively, with 20 bases between them. For the CDR3, the DNA is TGTGCCACCCTGGGTGGGGTAGGGGGGACTGAAGCTTTCTTT. Translating it yields CATLGGVGGTEAFF.

Ten or more counts support this clonotype. V usage is TRBV4-1 and J usage is TRBJ2-7; D gene unclear. In germline, CDR1 is MGHRA, CDR2 YSYEKL. V gave up 1 base and J gave up 2 bases, with 15 bases separating them. This CDR3 has 16 residues. DNA for the CDR3: TGCGCCAGCAGCCAAGCTCTTCCCCTGGCCGCCTACGAGCAGTACTTC. Translation: CASSQALPLAAYEQYF.

The sample holds one count of this clonotype. A clone one base away is much larger, so this may be a read error. V usage is TRBV29-1 and J usage is TRBJ2-3; TRBD1 matches at 7 bases. The CDR3 length is 14 residues. The V segment lost 7 bases and the J segment 1 base; nucleotides outside the gene matches: 8. The germline CDR1 and CDR2 sequences are SQVTM and ANQGSEA. For the CDR3, the DNA is TGCAGCGCACCGACAGGGTTAGGCACAGATACGCAGTATTTT. Amino acid sequence: CSAPTGLGTDTQYF.

This clonotype has at least ten counts. The chain links TRBV29-1 to TRBJ2-1, with 12 bases matching TRBD2. The CDR3 has 15 amino acids. Trimming cost V 4 bases and J 3 bases; bases outside gene matches: 4. The germline CDR1 and CDR2 sequences are SQVTM and ANQGSEA. CDR3 protein: CSVASGGVNYNEQFF. CDR3 in DNA: TGCAGCGTTGCTAGCGGGGGGGTAAACTACAATGAGCAGTTCTTC.

This clonotype was seen more than once but under ten times. The chain couples TRBV20-1 to TRBJ1-5; D is unclear. The V end was cut by 4 bases, the J end by 2 bases, with 12 bases between. CDR3 length equals 14 residues. Germline V gene sequence: CDR1 DFQATT, CDR2 SNEGSKA (reference sequence). The DNA for the CDR3 is TGCAGTGCTACTGATGCGACGGGCAATCAGCCCCAGCATTTT. It codes for CSATDATGNQPQHF.

This chain links TRBV19 with TRBJ2-7; 8 nucleotides line up with TRBD1. With 3 bases clipped from V and 4 bases from J, the junction kept 8 bases outside the gene matches. Germline V gives CDR1 LNHDA, CDR2 SQIVND (reference sequence). The CDR3 runs 15 residues. The CDR3 coding sequence is TGTGCCAGTAGTATCCGACAGGGGAGAAAGTACGAGCAGTACTTC. Translating it yields CASSIRQGRKYEQYF. Combining the CDR3 with reference TRBV19 and TRBJ2-7 gives the whole variable domain DGGITQSPKYLFRKEGQNVTLSCEQNLNHDAMYWYRQDPGQGLRLIYYSQIVNDFQKGDIAEGYSVSREKKESFPLTVTSAQKNPTAFYLCASSIRQGRKYEQYFGPGTRLTVT.

The V gene is TRBV5-6, the J gene TRBJ2-2; 8 bases match TRBD2. The junction had 12 bases not matched to a gene; V was cut back by 1 base and J by 4 bases. CDR3 length: 18 residues. The germline gives CDR1 SGHDT, CDR2 YYEEEE. The CDR3 DNA is TGTGCCAGCAGCTTGAGTTATCGAGCGGGGGCGGGCACCGGGGAGCTGTTTTTT. This translates into CASSLSYRAGAGTGELFF.

This clonotype was found many times. This chain uses TRBV5-1 with TRBJ1-1; possibly TRBD1 for D (5 bases). V lost 4 bases, J lost 0 bases, and 10 bases lay in between. Germline loops: CDR1 SGHRS, CDR2 YFSETQ. CDR3 length: 14 residues. CDR3 in amino acids: CASSLKTVNTEAFF. CDR3 sequence (DNA): TGCGCCAGCAGCCTTAAGACAGTGAACACTGAAGCTTTCTTT.

This clonotype has ten or more counts. This chain joins TRBV7-2 and TRBJ2-7; D gene uncertain. This CDR3 has 14 residues. The V end lost 2 bases, the J end lost 1 base, and 9 bases lay between the germline ends. Germline CDR1 SGHTA, CDR2 FQGNSA. CDR3 in DNA: TGTGCCAGCAGCTTATTTCTGGGTTCCTACGAGCAGTACTTC. As protein: CASSLFLGSYEQYF. Full variable domain (rest looked up from reference TRBV7-2 and TRBJ2-7): GAGVSQSPSNKVTEKGKDVELRCDPISGHTALYWYRQSLGQGLEFLIYFQGNSAPDKSGLPSDRFSAERTGGSVSTLTIQRTQQEDSAVYLCASSLFLGSYEQYFGPGTRLTVT.

This clonotype was detected many times. V and J are TRBV29-1 and TRBJ2-1; 8 nucleotides align to TRBD2. The germline V gene has CDR1 SQVTM and CDR2 ANQGSEA. The CDR3 extends over 14 amino acids. V lost 8 bases and J lost 0; bases outside the gene matches: 6. CDR3 amino acids: CSSLAGRSYNEQFF. In nucleotides, the CDR3 is TGCAGCTCCTTAGCGGGACGCTCCTACAATGAGCAGTTCTTC.